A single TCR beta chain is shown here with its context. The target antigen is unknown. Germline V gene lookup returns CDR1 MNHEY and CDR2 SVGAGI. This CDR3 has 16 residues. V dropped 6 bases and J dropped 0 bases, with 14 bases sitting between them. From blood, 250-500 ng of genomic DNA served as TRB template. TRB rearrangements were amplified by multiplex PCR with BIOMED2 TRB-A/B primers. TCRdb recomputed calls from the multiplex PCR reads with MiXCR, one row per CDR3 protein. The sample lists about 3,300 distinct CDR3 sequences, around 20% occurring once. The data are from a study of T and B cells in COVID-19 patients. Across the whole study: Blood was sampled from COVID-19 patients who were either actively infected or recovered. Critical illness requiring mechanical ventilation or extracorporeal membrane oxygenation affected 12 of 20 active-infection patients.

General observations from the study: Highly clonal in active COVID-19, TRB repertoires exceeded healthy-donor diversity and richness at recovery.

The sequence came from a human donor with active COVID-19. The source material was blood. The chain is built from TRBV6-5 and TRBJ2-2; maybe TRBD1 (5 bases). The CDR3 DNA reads TGTGCCAGCAGCGATCAGGGCTGTGCGAACACCGGGGAGCTGTTTTTT. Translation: CASSDQGCANTGELFF.